This TCR beta chain was captured in a study of blood T cell repertoires in COVID-19 (dated by TCRdb to about 2020). Notes on the research overall: The collaborator samples originated in the United States, Italy and Spain and spanned the acute and convalescent phases of COVID-19. The repertoires were released in a freely available public database intended as a resource for research on the immune response to SARS-CoV-2. Samples were obtained from the ongoing ImmuneRACE study (first 160 participants) and from roughly 1,300 subjects provided by 6 global collaborators. The dataset comprised deeply sampled blood TCRbeta repertoires from subjects exposed to, actively infected with, or recovered from COVID-19. The prospective study material was composed of cDNA or gDNA derived from T cells, B-cell-depleted T cells, or PBMCs. A de-identified subject ID, COVID-19 status, age in years and sex were almost always included in the sample metadata. Where HLA class I and class II types were available, the types were taken from metadata supplied by the sample provider, not from assay-based typing.

For this clone: Its antigen remains undetermined. No much larger clone is present one base from it, and per-base qualities are unavailable.

Each collaborating institution followed its own protocols to collect whole blood in K2EDTA tubes. For TCRbeta analysis, collaborator samples were shipped as frozen whole blood, as isolated PBMCs, or as DNA extracted from either sample type. The germline V gene yields SGHTS for CDR1 and YDEGEE for CDR2. The junction shows trimming of 1 base on V and 2 bases on J, plus 15 bases between the germline ends. Measured from the cysteine to the phenylalanine, the CDR3 is 17 residues long. The retained sequence is limited to the CDR3, 51 bases, with the frame set at the first base. The immunoSEQ Assay, a bias-controlled multiplex PCR, was used to amplify TCRbeta CDR3 regions from genomic DNA. The paper's data handling went like this. Nucleated cell counts per sample were estimated from amplification of reference gene primers within the assay. To quantify the absolute abundance of each unique TCRbeta CDR3 rearrangement, sequence reads were collapsed and filtered. For each sample, productive Simpson clonality was calculated by taking the square root of Simpson's diversity index across productive rearrangements. TCRdb took this table from immuneACCESS and kept in-frame rearrangements with V and J called. Such tables lack part of the clones; where checked against another copy, unresolved V genes explain under half of the gap, and the rest is unexplained. V, J and clone size derive from that table, while D and trimming were established from the DNA sequence. Within this sample are 240,000 or so clones, with 85% to 90% of them counted one time only. In total, the top ten clones hold approximately 6.2% of the sample.

Results the study describes overall, beyond this receptor: The quantity of clinical and demographic metadata differed by source and by participant and was supplied without curation.

The chain couples TRBV5-8 to TRBJ2-2; matching of 6 bases hints at TRBD1 as the D gene. Sequenced sample: peripheral blood. The receptor was isolated from a man in his fifties or sixties with acute or convalescent COVID-19. The CDR3 loop reads CASSLWIGDKNTGELFF. The DNA reads as follows: TGTGCCAGCAGCTTGTGGATAGGGGACAAAAACACCGGGGAGCTGTTTTTT.